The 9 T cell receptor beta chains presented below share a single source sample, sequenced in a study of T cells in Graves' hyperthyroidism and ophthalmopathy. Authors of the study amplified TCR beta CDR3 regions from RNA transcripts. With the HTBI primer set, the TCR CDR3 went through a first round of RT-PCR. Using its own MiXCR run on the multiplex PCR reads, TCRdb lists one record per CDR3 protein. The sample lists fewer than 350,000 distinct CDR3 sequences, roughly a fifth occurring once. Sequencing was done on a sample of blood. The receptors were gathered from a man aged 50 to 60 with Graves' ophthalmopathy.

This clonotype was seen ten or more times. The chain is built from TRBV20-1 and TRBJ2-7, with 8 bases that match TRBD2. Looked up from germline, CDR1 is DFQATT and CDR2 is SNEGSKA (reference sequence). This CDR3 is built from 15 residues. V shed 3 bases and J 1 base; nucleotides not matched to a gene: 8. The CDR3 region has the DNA TGCAGTGCTAGTGGACCCCTAGCGGGTTCCTACGAGCAGTACTTC. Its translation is CSASGPLAGSYEQYF.

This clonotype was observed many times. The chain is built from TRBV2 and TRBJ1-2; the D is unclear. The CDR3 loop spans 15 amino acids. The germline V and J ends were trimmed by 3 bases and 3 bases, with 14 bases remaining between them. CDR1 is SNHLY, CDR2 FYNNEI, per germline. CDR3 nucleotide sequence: TGTGCCAGCAGTGACATGATGGGTCTTGACTATGGCTACACCTTC. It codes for CASSDMMGLDYGYTF.

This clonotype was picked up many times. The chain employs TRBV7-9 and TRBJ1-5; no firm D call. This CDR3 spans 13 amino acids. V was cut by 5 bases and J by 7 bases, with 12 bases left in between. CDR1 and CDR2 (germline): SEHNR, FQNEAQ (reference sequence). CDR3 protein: CASSPTEYQPQHF. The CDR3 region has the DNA TGTGCCAGCAGCCCCACCGAATACCAGCCCCAGCATTTT.

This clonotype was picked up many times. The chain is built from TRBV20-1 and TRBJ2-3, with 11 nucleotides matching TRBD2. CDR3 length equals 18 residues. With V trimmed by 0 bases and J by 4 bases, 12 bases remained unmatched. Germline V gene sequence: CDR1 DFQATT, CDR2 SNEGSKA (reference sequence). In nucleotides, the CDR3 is TGCAGTGCTAGAGATCCCCCTACTAGCGGGAGCCGGGCAGATACGCAGTATTTT. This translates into CSARDPPTSGSRADTQYF.

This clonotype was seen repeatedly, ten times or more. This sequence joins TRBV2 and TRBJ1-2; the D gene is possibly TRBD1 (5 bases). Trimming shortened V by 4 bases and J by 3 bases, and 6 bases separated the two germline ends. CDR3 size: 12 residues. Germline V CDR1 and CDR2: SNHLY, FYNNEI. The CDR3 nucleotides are TGTGCCAGCAGTGGAGGGGACTATGGCTACACCTTC. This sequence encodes CASSGGDYGYTF.

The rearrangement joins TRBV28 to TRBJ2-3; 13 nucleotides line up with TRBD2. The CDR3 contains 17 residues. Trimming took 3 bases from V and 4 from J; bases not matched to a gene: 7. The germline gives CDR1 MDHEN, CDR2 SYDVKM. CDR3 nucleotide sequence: TGTGCCAGCAGTTTTGGCGGACTAGCGGGAGAATCAGATACGCAGTATTTT. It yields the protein CASSFGGLAGESDTQYF.

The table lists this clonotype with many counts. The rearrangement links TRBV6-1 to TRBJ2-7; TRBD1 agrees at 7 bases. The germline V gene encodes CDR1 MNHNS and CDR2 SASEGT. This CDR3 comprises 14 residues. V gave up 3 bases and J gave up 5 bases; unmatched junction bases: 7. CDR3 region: CASSEINDRDEQYF. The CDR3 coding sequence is TGTGCCAGCAGTGAGATTAACGACAGGGACGAGCAGTACTTC.

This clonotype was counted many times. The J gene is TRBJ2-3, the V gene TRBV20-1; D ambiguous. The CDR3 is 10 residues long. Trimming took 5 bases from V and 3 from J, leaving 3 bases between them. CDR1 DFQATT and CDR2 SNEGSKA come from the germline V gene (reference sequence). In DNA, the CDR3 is TGCAGTGCTCGGACAGATACGCAGTATTTT. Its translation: CSARTDTQYF.

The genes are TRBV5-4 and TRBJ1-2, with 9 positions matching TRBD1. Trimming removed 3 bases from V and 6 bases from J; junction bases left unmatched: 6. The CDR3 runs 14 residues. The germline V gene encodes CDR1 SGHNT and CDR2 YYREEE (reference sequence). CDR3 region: CASSWDRVSNGYTF. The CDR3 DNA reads TGTGCCAGCAGCTGGGACAGGGTGAGCAATGGCTACACCTTC.